Shown below are 8 T cell receptor beta chains from a single sample sequenced in a study of blood T cell repertoires in COVID-19 (dated by TCRdb to the early 2020s). Library construction relied on the immunoSEQ multiplex PCR assay. In TCRdb, the immuneACCESS table is reduced to in-frame sequences with V and J assigned. These tables do not hold every clone; where another copy was compared, an unresolved V gene accounts for under half, and the others remain unexplained. Here the sample has under 120,000 clones; 75% to 90% occur a single time. Of the sample, roughly 32% falls within the top ten clones. Sequences were obtained from peripheral blood. Receptors originate from a woman of 80 years or more with acute or convalescent COVID-19.

The rearrangement uses TRBV28 and TRBJ1-2, with D possibly TRBD1 on 5 matching bases. The V end was cut by 6 bases, the J end by 5 bases, with 10 bases between. Germline CDR1 MDHEN, CDR2 SYDVKM. The CDR3 length is 12 residues. The CDR3 loop reads CASRSQEYGYTF. Written as DNA, the CDR3 is TGTGCCAGCAGGTCACAGGAATATGGCTACACCTTC.

The chain couples TRBV29-1 to TRBJ1-2; 7 nucleotides match TRBD1. The CDR3 spans 12 residues. Unmatched junction bases numbered 3, after V lost 5 bases and J lost 3 bases. From germline, CDR1 is SQVTM and CDR2 ANQGSEA. The CDR3 region has the DNA TGCAGCGTTACAACAGGGGACTATGGCTACACCTTC. This gives the protein CSVTTGDYGYTF.

The sample holds one count of this clone. The V gene is TRBV3-1 (or the pseudogene TRBV3-2), the J gene TRBJ1-1; TRBD1 might be the D (6 bases). The length of the CDR3 is 12 residues. Between the trimmed V and J ends, which lost 5 bases and 10 bases, there was a span of 14 bases. Germline V gene sequence: CDR1 LGHDT, CDR2 YNNKEL (reference sequence). CDR3 sequence reads: CASSDLGGAAFF. In DNA, the CDR3 is TGTGCCAGCAGCGACTTGGGGGGGGCAGCTTTCTTT.

The chain carries TRBV5-8 and TRBJ1-6; D not certain. The CDR3 loop spans 15 amino acids. Trimming pared 1 base from V and 1 base from J, leaving 6 bases between. Looked up from germline, CDR1 is SGHTS and CDR2 is YDEGEE. The CDR3 loop reads CASSLYGSYNSPLHF. CDR3 coding DNA: TGTGCCAGCAGCTTGTACGGTTCCTATAATTCACCCCTCCACTTT.

The rearrangement links TRBV24-1 to TRBJ2-3, with D perhaps matching TRBD2 (5 bases). V lost 0 bases and J lost 6, with 15 bases in between. The CDR3 contains 16 residues. CDR1 KGHDR and CDR2 SFDVKD come from the germline V gene. CDR3 region: CATSDLGGSRSDTQYF. The CDR3 nucleotides read TGTGCCACCAGTGATTTGGGAGGCTCCAGGTCTGATACGCAGTATTTT.

This clone was picked up a small number of times. CDR3 protein: CAWSVRVGTEAFF. CDR3 bases: TGTGCCTGGAGTGTACGGGTGGGTACTGAAGCTTTCTTT. The chain joins TRBV30 to TRBJ1-1; D not certain. The germline gives CDR1 GTSNPN, CDR2 SVGIG (reference sequence). With 0 bases removed from V and 5 bases from J, the gap between germline ends came to 10 bases. The CDR3 loop spans 13 amino acids. Drawing the rest from reference TRBV30 and TRBJ1-1, the complete variable domain is SQTIHQWPATLVQPVGSPLSLECTVEGTSNPNLYWYRQAAGRGLQLLFYSVGIGQISSEVPQNLSASRPQDRQFILSSKKLLLSDSGFYLCAWSVRVGTEAFFGQGTRLTVV.

The chain is built from TRBV9 and TRBJ1-6, with 10 bases aligning to TRBD1. This CDR3 region has 15 residues. CDR1 is SGDLS, CDR2 YYNGEE, per germline. V shed 0 bases and J 8 bases; nucleotides not matched to a gene: 2. The CDR3 DNA sequence: TGTGCCAGCAGCGTAGCTGGGACAGGGGATTCACCCCTCCACTTT. Protein sequence: CASSVAGTGDSPLHF.

The V gene is TRBV9, the J gene TRBJ2-1, with a weak D call TRBD2 (6 bases). This CDR3 is 14 amino acids long. CDR1 is SGDLS and CDR2 is YYNGEE in the germline V gene. Trimming pared 3 bases from V and 1 base from J, leaving 8 bases between. The CDR3 here is CASSAGGSYNEQFF. The CDR3 DNA follows: TGTGCCAGCAGCGCCGGAGGGTCCTACAATGAGCAGTTCTTC.